This is a list of T cell receptor beta chains from one sample in a study of blood T cell repertoires in COVID-19. Assay used: immunoSEQ multiplex PCR; TCRdb lists only in-frame clones, some missing. In the table there are fewer than 200,000 clones, approximately 84% of which are singletons. Sequencing input: peripheral blood. The receptor source for this set is a man aged 35 to 55 who had recovered from COVID-19. Both conserved end residues are part of each CDR3. Clone size is shown for a subset of rows, as once, few, many or a class of expanded clone.

V	length	J	size	CDR3
TRBV28	12	TRBJ2-2	NA	CASSYRAGELFF
TRBV28	15	TRBJ2-3	NA	CATSTAGGRTDTQYF
TRBV11-3	14	TRBJ2-1	NA	CASSYNSHYNEQFF
TRBV7-3	14	TRBJ2-3	NA	CASSSGQLTDTQYF
TRBV18	13	TRBJ2-7	NA	CASTSGDSYEQYF
TRBV6-5	14	TRBJ2-5	few	CASSDPSRKETQYF
TRBV4-3	14	TRBJ2-1	few	CASTNGADDNEQFF
TRBV5-4	15	TRBJ1-2	NA	CASSLVGGPRGGYTF
TRBV5-1	15	TRBJ2-3	NA	CASSLRTSQTDTQYF
TRBV6-2/TRBV6-3	14	TRBJ1-2	NA	CASSYLEQGNGYTF
TRBV4-1	16	TRBJ1-4	NA	CASSLTGGPSNEKLFF
TRBV7-6	13	TRBJ2-5	NA	CASSFSYQETQYF
TRBV6-2/TRBV6-3	13	TRBJ1-5	NA	CASTPDGDQPQHF
TRBV28	15	TRBJ2-7	NA	CASQPQDSGDYEQYF
TRBV5-1	13	TRBJ1-1	NA	CASSFDRAGEAFF
TRBV9	15	TRBJ2-2	NA	CASSASGGVAGELFF
TRBV15	13	TRBJ2-7	NA	CATSDRASYEQYF
TRBV19	17	TRBJ2-6	NA	CASSSGQGASGANVLTF
TRBV30	16	TRBJ1-3	few	CAWSATGSNSGNTIYF
TRBV19	14	TRBJ2-2	NA	CASSTGTNPGELFF
TRBV7-6	15	TRBJ2-1	NA	CASSLGTGSGDEQFF
TRBV2	13	TRBJ1-3	NA	CASSAEVGNTIYF
TRBV4-1	13	TRBJ2-7	NA	CASSEATYYEQYF
TRBV7-9	14	TRBJ2-5	NA	CASSPPTGEETQYF
TRBV20-1	11	TRBJ1-1	NA	CSARYDRGAFF
TRBV19	13	TRBJ2-6	NA	CASSPVLANVLTF
TRBV30	12	TRBJ2-2	few	CAWSAGPGELFF
TRBV7-2	15	TRBJ2-6	NA	CASKEQGTGANVLTF
TRBV27	16	TRBJ2-1	NA	CASSVSIVPGPNEQFF
TRBV14	14	TRBJ2-5	NA	CASSQDEGAETQYF
TRBV19	15	TRBJ2-2	NA	CASSIEGQGAGELFF
TRBV28	15	TRBJ2-7	NA	CASSLGSGREYEQYF
TRBV5-8	13	TRBJ2-2	NA	CASKQGNTGELFF
TRBV19	13	TRBJ2-5	NA	CASSGREEETQYF
TRBV12-3/TRBV12-4	13	TRBJ2-7	NA	CASGRQGSSGQYF
TRBV7-9	12	TRBJ2-7	once	CASSLAGFEQYF
TRBV10-3	16	TRBJ2-1	NA	CAISDPTGRGSNEQFF
TRBV12-3/TRBV12-4	12	TRBJ1-1	NA	CASHGWDTEAFF
TRBV29-1	15	TRBJ2-7	NA	CSVEDQQGVAYEQYF
TRBV10-3	14	TRBJ2-2	NA	CAISDRQATGELFF
TRBV20-1	11	TRBJ2-1	NA	CSLDGGNEQFF
TRBV4-2	15	TRBJ1-4	NA	CASSQADGGGRKLFF
TRBV11-2	14	TRBJ1-4	NA	CASSPRTVNEKLFF
TRBV5-4	14	TRBJ2-5	NA	CASRGGAEQETQYF
TRBV11-3	14	TRBJ2-1	NA	CASSITSVYNEQFF
TRBV4-3	17	TRBJ2-6	NA	CASSPRDSSSGANVLTF
TRBV11-2	15	TRBJ2-5	NA	CASSLEGGLRETQYF
TRBV5-4	16	TRBJ2-3	NA	CASSLSGSTRGDTQYF
TRBV28	12	TRBJ1-1	NA	CASSFGGTEAFF
TRBV28	13	TRBJ2-1	NA	CASSPIPVNEQFF
TRBV7-2	15	TRBJ1-4	NA	CASSFSLVSNEKLFF
TRBV27	11	TRBJ1-2	NA	CASRTPEGYTF
TRBV2	14	TRBJ1-1	NA	CASSRDRRNTEAFF
TRBV11-2	17	TRBJ2-7	NA	CASSFPRGSGGEYEQYF